A single sample gave rise to the 9 T cell receptor beta chains below, sequenced in a study of blood T cell repertoires in COVID-19. Clones were sequenced by immunoSEQ multiplex PCR, and TCRdb holds only the in-frame ones, with some missing. The table shows more than 250,000 clones, with 85% to 90% occurring only once. Material for sequencing was PBMCs or T cells enriched from blood (not recorded which). These receptors all come from a woman aged 18 to 35 who had recovered from COVID-19.

J is TRBJ1-3 and V is TRBV4-1; D gene unclear. CDR1 and CDR2 (germline): MGHRA, YSYEKL. V was trimmed by 3 bases and J by 5 bases, leaving 11 bases between them. The CDR3 is made up of 14 amino acids. In DNA form, the CDR3 reads TGCGCCAGCAGCCAGCGGACGGGGAGAAACACCATATATTTT. Translating it yields CASSQRTGRNTIYF.

Remarks on this clone: Other nucleotide sequences in the sample specify the same CDR3. The chain has TRBV12-3 or TRBV12-4 and TRBJ1-1, with 11 bases fitting TRBD1. There are 13 residues in the CDR3. The V segment lost 8 bases and the J segment 1 base; nucleotides outside the gene matches: 0. The CDR3 is CASGTGGNTEAFF. The CDR3 coding sequence is TGTGCCAGCGGGACAGGGGGGAACACTGAAGCTTTCTTT.

The chain recombines TRBV5-6 with TRBJ1-1; a weak D match, TRBD1 (5 bases). Trimming took off 1 base at V and 3 bases at J, with 13 bases between the two ends. The CDR3 has 15 residues. The germline gives CDR1 SGHDT, CDR2 YYEEEE. Here the CDR3 DNA reads TGTGCCAGCAGCTTGACTAACAGGCATGACACTGAAGCTTTCTTT. This gives the protein CASSLTNRHDTEAFF.

The gene calls are TRBV27 and TRBJ2-7, with D possibly being TRBD1 (6 bases). The germline V and J ends were trimmed by 0 bases and 0 bases, with 12 bases remaining between them. CDR1 is MNHEY and CDR2 is SMNVEV in the germline V gene (reference sequence). The CDR3 sequence is 16 residues long. In DNA form, the CDR3 reads TGTGCCAGCAGTTTATCTGGGGGCACTAGCTCCTACGAGCAGTACTTC. This sequence encodes CASSLSGGTSSYEQYF.

In this sample, this clone turned up many times. The rearrangement links TRBV5-5 to TRBJ2-2; D is perhaps TRBD2 (5 bases). Germline values: CDR1 SGHKS, CDR2 YYEKEE (reference sequence). The V and J ends lost 0 bases and 1 base respectively, with 13 bases between them. CDR3 size: 17 residues. This chain's CDR3 is CASSLGAGRVNTGELFF. Written as DNA, the CDR3 is TGTGCCAGCAGCTTGGGTGCGGGTAGAGTGAACACCGGGGAGCTGTTTTTT. The whole variable domain, remainder taken from reference TRBV5-5 and TRBJ2-2, is DAGVTQSPTHLIKTRGQQVTLRCSPISGHKSVSWYQQVLGQGPQFIFQYYEKEERGRGNFPDRFSARQFPNYSSELNVNALLLGDSALYLCASSLGAGRVNTGELFFGEGSRLTVL.

The genes are TRBV11-1 and TRBJ1-1, with TRBD1 matching over 7 bases. The length of the CDR3 is 14 residues. Per the germline V gene, CDR1 is SGHAT and CDR2 is FQDESV (reference sequence). V dropped 3 bases and J dropped 3; count of bases not matched to a gene: 4. The CDR3 DNA sequence: TGTGCCAGCAGCTTCCGGGGACAGCACACTGAAGCTTTCTTT. Its protein product is CASSFRGQHTEAFF.

This clone appeared a single time. In DNA form, the CDR3 reads TGTGCCAGCAGCGCCGGGACATTAGATAATTCACCCCTCCACTTT. Protein: CASSAGTLDNSPLHF. The J gene is TRBJ1-6, the V gene TRBV7-3; D possibly corresponds to TRBD1 (6 bases). The CDR3 spans 15 residues. The germline gives CDR1 SGHTA, CDR2 FQGTGA. V lost 5 bases to trimming and J lost 5 bases, with 13 bases between them.

V usage is TRBV10-3 and J usage is TRBJ1-4, with D unresolved. Germline CDR1 ENHRY, CDR2 SYGVKD. Trimming took 3 bases from V and 6 from J, leaving 11 bases between them. This CDR3 is 14 amino acids long. Here the CDR3 DNA reads TGTGCCATCAGTGATCCGGGGAAGGATGAAAAACTGTTTTTT. This gives the protein CAISDPGKDEKLFF.

The V gene is TRBV6-5, the J gene TRBJ1-2; TRBD1 is a possible D gene (5 bases). Germline lookup yields CDR1 MNHEY and CDR2 SVGAGI. Trimming left V 4 bases short and J 8 bases short, with 14 bases between. There are 13 residues in the CDR3. In nucleotides, the CDR3 is TGTGCCAGCAGTTCCCGGACAACTTACGGCTACACCTTC. Translated: CASSSRTTYGYTF.